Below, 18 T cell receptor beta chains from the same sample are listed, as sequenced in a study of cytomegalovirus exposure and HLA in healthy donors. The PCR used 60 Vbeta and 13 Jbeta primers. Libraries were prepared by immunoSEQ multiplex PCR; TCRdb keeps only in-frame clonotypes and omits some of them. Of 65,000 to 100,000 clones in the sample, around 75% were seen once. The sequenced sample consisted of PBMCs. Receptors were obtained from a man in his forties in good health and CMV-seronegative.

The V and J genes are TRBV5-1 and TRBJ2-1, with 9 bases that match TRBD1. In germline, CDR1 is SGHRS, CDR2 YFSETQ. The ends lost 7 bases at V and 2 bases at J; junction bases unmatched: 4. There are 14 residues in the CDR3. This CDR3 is CASFRQGAYNEQFF. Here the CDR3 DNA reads TGCGCCAGCTTTAGACAGGGGGCCTACAATGAGCAGTTCTTC.

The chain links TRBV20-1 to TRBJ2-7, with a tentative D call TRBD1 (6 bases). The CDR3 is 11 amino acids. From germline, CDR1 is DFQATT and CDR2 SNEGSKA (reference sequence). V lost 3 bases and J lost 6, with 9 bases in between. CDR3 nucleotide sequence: TGCAGTGCTAGTTCAGGGGCCGAGCAGTACTTC. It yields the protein CSASSGAEQYF.

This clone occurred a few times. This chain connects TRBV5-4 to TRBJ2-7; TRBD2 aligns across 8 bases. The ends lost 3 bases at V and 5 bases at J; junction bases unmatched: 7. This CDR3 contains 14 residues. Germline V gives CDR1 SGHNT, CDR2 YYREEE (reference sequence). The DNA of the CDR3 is TGTGCCAGCAGCTCGGGAGGGACAATCGACGAGCAGTACTTC. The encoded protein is CASSSGGTIDEQYF.

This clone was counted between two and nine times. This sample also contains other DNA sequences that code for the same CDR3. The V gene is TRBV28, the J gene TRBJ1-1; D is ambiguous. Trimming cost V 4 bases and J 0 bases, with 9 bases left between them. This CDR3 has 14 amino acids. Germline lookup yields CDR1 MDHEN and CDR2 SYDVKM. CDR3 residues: CASSWQNMNTEAFF. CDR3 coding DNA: TGTGCCAGCAGTTGGCAAAATATGAACACTGAAGCTTTCTTT.

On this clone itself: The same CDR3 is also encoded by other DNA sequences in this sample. The DNA for the CDR3 is TGCAGCGTTGTCGGGACAGGGAGTACAGATACGCAGTATTTT. Its protein is CSVVGTGSTDTQYF. J is TRBJ2-3 and V is TRBV29-1, with TRBD1 matching over 9 bases. V lost 4 bases and J lost 3; bases outside the gene matches: 5. Germline CDR1 reads SQVTM; CDR2 reads ANQGSEA. The CDR3 has 14 residues.

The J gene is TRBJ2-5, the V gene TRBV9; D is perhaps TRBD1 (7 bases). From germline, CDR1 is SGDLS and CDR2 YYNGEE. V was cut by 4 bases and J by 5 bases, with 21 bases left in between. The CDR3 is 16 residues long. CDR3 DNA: TGTGCCAGCAGCACCGAGGAGGGGGCCAATTGGGAGACCCAGTACTTC. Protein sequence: CASSTEEGANWETQYF.

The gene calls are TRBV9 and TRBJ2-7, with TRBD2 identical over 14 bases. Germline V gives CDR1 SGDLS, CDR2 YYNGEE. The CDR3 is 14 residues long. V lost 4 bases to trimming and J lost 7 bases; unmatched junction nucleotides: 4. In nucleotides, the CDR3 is TGTGCCAGCAGCACGGGACTAGCGGGGGTTGAGCAGTACTTC. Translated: CASSTGLAGVEQYF.

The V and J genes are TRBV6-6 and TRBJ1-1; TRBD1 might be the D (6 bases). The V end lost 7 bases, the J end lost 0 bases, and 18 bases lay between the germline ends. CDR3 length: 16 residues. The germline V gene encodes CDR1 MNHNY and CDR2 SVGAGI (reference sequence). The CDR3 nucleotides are TGTGCCAGCACGCGGCGACAGGTCCTTATGAACACTGAAGCTTTCTTT. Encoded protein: CASTRRQVLMNTEAFF.

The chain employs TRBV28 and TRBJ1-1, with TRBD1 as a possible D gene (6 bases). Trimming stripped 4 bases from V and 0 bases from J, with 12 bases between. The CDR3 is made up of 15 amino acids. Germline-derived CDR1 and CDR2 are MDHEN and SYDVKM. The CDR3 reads CASSSSGHLNTEAFF. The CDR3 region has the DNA TGTGCCAGCAGTTCCTCGGGACATCTGAACACTGAAGCTTTCTTT.

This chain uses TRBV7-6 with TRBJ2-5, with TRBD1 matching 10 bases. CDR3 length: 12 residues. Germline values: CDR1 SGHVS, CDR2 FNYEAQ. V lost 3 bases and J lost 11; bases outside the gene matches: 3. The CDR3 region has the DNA TGTGCCAGCAGCTTCGGGACAGGGGAGCAGTACTTC. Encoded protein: CASSFGTGEQYF.

The CDR3 DNA is TGTGCCAGCAGTTACCTAGGCGGGGAGCTGTTTTTT. Residues: CASSYLGGELFF. The J gene is TRBJ2-2, the V gene TRBV6-5; no reliable D call. V lost 2 bases and J 7 bases, leaving 5 bases between the germline ends. The germline V gene has CDR1 MNHEY and CDR2 SVGAGI. The CDR3 sequence is 12 residues long.

The CDR3 DNA reads TGTTCCGGGGTCTTCAACAATCAGCCCCAGCATTTT. Its protein is CSGVFNNQPQHF. The gene calls are TRBV7-9 and TRBJ1-5; D remains ambiguous. The CDR3 sequence is 12 residues long. Germline CDR1 SEHNR, CDR2 FQNEAQ (reference sequence).

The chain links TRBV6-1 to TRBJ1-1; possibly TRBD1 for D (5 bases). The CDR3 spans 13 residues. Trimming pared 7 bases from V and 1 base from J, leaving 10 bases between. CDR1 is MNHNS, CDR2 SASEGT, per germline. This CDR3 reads CASIAGRNTEAFF. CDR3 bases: TGTGCCAGCATTGCAGGGCGGAACACTGAAGCTTTCTTT.

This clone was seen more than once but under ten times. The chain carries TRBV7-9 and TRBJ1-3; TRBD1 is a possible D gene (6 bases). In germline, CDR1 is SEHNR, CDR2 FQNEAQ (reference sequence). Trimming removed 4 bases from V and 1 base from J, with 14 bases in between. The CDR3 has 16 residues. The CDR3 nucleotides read TGTGCCAGCAGCTCTGAAGTGACAGGTTCTGGAAACACCATATATTTT. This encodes CASSSEVTGSGNTIYF.

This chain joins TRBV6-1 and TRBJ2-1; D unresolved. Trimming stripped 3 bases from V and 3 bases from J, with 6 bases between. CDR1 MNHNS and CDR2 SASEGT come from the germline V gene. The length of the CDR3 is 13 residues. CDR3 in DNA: TGTGCCAGCAGTGATCAGGTCTACAATGAGCAGTTCTTC. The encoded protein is CASSDQVYNEQFF.

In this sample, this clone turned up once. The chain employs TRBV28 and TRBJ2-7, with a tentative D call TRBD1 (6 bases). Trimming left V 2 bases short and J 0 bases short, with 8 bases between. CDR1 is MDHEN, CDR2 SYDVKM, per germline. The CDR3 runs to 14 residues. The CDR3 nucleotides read TGTGCCAGCAGTTTAATAGGGGGCTCCTACGAGCAGTACTTC. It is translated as CASSLIGGSYEQYF.

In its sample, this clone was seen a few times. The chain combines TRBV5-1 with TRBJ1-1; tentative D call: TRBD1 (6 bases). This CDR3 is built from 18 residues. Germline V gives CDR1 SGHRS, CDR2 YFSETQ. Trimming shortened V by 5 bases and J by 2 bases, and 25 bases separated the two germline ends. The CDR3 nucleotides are TGCGCCAGCAGTTTGCCCCATAGGGGGGACTACCTAAACACTGAAGCTTTCTTT. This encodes CASSLPHRGDYLNTEAFF.

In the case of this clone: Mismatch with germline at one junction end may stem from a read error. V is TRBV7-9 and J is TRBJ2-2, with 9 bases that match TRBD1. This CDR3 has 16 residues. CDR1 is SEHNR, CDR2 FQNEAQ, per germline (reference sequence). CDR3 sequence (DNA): TGTGCCAGCAGCCTAGCCCTAGGACAGGGGACCGGGGAGCTGTTTTTT. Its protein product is CASSLALGQGTGELFF.